One sample yielded the 21 T cell receptor beta chains listed below, sequenced in a study of blood T cell repertoires in COVID-19. Method: immunoSEQ multiplex PCR; TCRdb's copy keeps in-frame clones and lacks some. The sample consists of approximately 16,000 clones, about 91% of them appearing once. Sequencing was performed on peripheral blood. These receptors came from a human donor in a cohort sampled during active COVID-19.

The chain is built from TRBV30 and TRBJ1-2; 7 bases fit TRBD1. The V segment lost 2 bases and the J segment 5 bases; nucleotides outside the gene matches: 5. Germline values: CDR1 GTSNPN, CDR2 SVGIG (reference sequence). The CDR3 is 13 residues long. CDR3 nucleotide sequence: TGTGCCTGGAGTCTTGACAGGGCGTATGGCTACACCTTC. Translated: CAWSLDRAYGYTF.

The rearrangement links TRBV7-2 to TRBJ2-1; D is perhaps TRBD1 (5 bases). This CDR3 has 14 amino acids. Per the germline V gene, CDR1 is SGHTA and CDR2 is FQGNSA. The ends were cut back, 7 bases at V and 5 bases at J, with 15 bases in the middle. The CDR3, as DNA: TGTGCCAGCATGGGGCAGGTTGGAGACAATGAGCAGTTCTTC. Amino acids: CASMGQVGDNEQFF.

This chain links TRBV5-1 with TRBJ1-1; unclear D gene. Trimming stripped 4 bases from V and 5 bases from J, with 18 bases between. Germline CDR1 reads SGHRS; CDR2 reads YFSETQ. The CDR3 loop spans 15 amino acids. DNA of the CDR3: TGCGCCAGCAGCCCGCTGCCGGGATTTTCAACTGAAGCTTTCTTT. Residues: CASSPLPGFSTEAFF.

V usage is TRBV9 and J usage is TRBJ1-4; 11 bases are shared with TRBD1. CDR3 length: 20 residues. V gave up 4 bases and J gave up 1 base; unmatched junction bases: 15. Per germline, CDR1 SGDLS and CDR2 YYNGEE. CDR3 DNA sequence: TGTGCCAGCAGCCCCAGGGGGAGGACAGGGGGCGCGGGAACTAATGAAAAACTGTTTTTT. Translated: CASSPRGRTGGAGTNEKLFF.

The chain employs TRBV4-1 and TRBJ2-3, with 13 bases identical to TRBD2. CDR3 length: 17 residues. Germline-derived CDR1 and CDR2 are MGHRA and YSYEKL. V shed 0 bases and J 13 bases; nucleotides not matched to a gene: 13. CDR3 coding DNA: TGCGCCAGCAGCCAAGAATCGGGACTAGCGGGAACCACTCCGAAGTATTTT. The encoded protein is CASSQESGLAGTTPKYF.

V and J are TRBV6-5 and TRBJ2-1, with 7 positions matching TRBD1. Germline CDR1 reads MNHEY; CDR2 reads SVGAGI. With 6 bases clipped from V and 6 bases from J, the junction kept 2 bases outside the gene matches. The CDR3 runs to 12 residues. The CDR3 bases are TGTGCCAGCAGGGACAGGTTCAATGAGCAGTTCTTC. Its protein is CASRDRFNEQFF.

The chain is built from TRBV10-1 and TRBJ2-5; 12 bases align to TRBD2. The CDR3 length is 15 residues. Germline CDR1 is WNHNN and CDR2 is SYGVQD (reference sequence). V lost 2 bases to trimming and J lost 4 bases; unmatched junction nucleotides: 2. The CDR3 is CASSETSGGTETQYF. The DNA for the CDR3 is TGCGCCAGCAGTGAGACTAGCGGGGGGACAGAGACCCAGTACTTC.

The chain uses TRBV6-1 and TRBJ2-1; 8 nucleotides line up with TRBD2. Unmatched junction bases numbered 6, after V lost 2 bases and J lost 3 bases. CDR1 and CDR2 (germline): MNHNS, SASEGT. This CDR3 has 16 residues. The CDR3 reads CASSELGGGHYNEQFF. CDR3 nucleotide sequence: TGTGCCAGCAGTGAATTGGGCGGGGGGCACTACAATGAGCAGTTCTTC.

V gene TRBV5-6 combines with J gene TRBJ2-3, with TRBD2 identical over 8 bases. The trim removed 5 bases at V and 0 bases at J, leaving 5 bases unmatched. This CDR3 has 15 amino acids. From germline, CDR1 is SGHDT and CDR2 YYEEEE. DNA for the CDR3: TGTGCCAGCAGTTTTAGCGGGGCGAGCACAGATACGCAGTATTTT. This encodes CASSFSGASTDTQYF.

The CDR3 coding sequence is TGTGCCAGCAGCCCCTGGACAGGCTCGGATCAGAATACGCAGTATTTT. Translating it yields CASSPWTGSDQNTQYF. V usage is TRBV7-9 and J usage is TRBJ2-3, with TRBD1 matching over 7 bases. This CDR3 is built from 16 residues. Germline CDR1 reads SEHNR; CDR2 reads FQNEAQ (reference sequence). Unmatched junction bases numbered 15, after V lost 5 bases and J lost 7 bases. The full variable domain, in which reference TRBV7-9 and TRBJ2-3 provide the parts outside the CDR3, is DTGVSQNPRHKITKRGQNVTFRCDPISEHNRLYWYRQTLGQGPEFLTYFQNEAQLEKSRLLSDRFSAERPKGSFSTLEIQRTEQGDSAMYLCASSPWTGSDQNTQYFGPGTRLTVL.

The V call is TRBV9, the J call TRBJ2-1; no firm D call. Per germline, CDR1 SGDLS and CDR2 YYNGEE. With 1 base removed from V and 5 bases from J, the gap between germline ends came to 4 bases. This CDR3 is 12 amino acids long. CDR3 in amino acids: CASSVYDNEQFF. In DNA, the CDR3 is TGTGCCAGCAGCGTATATGACAATGAGCAGTTCTTC.

The rearrangement uses TRBV5-1 and TRBJ2-7; 9 bases match TRBD2. The V segment lost 2 bases and the J segment 7 bases; nucleotides outside the gene matches: 7. Germline V lookup: CDR1 SGHRS, CDR2 YFSETQ. The CDR3 contains 14 residues. CDR3 in DNA: TGCGCCAGCAGCTTCAGCGGGGGGCCGGGGGAGCAGTACTTC. Its translation is CASSFSGGPGEQYF.

The gene calls are TRBV5-8 and TRBJ1-1; D unclear. Germline lookup yields CDR1 SGHTS and CDR2 YDEGEE. The CDR3 has 15 residues. Trimming took 4 bases from V and 1 from J, leaving 14 bases between them. The CDR3 protein is CASSPLLVGNTEAFF. CDR3 sequence (DNA): TGTGCCAGCAGCCCTCTTTTGGTCGGGAACACTGAAGCTTTCTTT.

The chain employs TRBV5-1 and TRBJ1-1; D not resolved. The CDR3 totals 13 residues. Per germline, CDR1 SGHRS and CDR2 YFSETQ. Trimming took off 0 bases at V and 5 bases at J, with 8 bases between the two ends. The CDR3 region has the DNA TGCGCCAGCAGCTTGGCCGGAGAAACTGAAGCTTTCTTT. Translating gives CASSLAGETEAFF. The full variable domain, in which reference TRBV5-1 and TRBJ1-1 provide the parts outside the CDR3, is KAGVTQTPRYLIKTRGQQVTLSCSPISGHRSVSWYQQTPGQGLQFLFEYFSETQRNKGNFPGRFSGRQFSNSRSEMNVSTLELGDSALYLCASSLAGETEAFFGQGTRLTVV.

The chain couples TRBV6-6 to TRBJ2-7; tentative D call: TRBD1 (6 bases). Germline V gene sequence: CDR1 MNHNY, CDR2 SVGAGI (reference sequence). The CDR3 spans 15 residues. Trimming took off 7 bases at V and 2 bases at J, with 18 bases between the two ends. CDR3 amino acids: CASTDGQWITYEQYF. The DNA of the CDR3 is TGTGCCAGCACCGACGGACAGTGGATAACCTACGAGCAGTACTTC.

This rearrangement joins TRBV5-4 to TRBJ2-1; D is uncertain. The CDR3 runs to 13 residues. The V end was cut by 0 bases, the J end by 5 bases, with 6 bases between. Per the germline V gene, CDR1 is SGHNT and CDR2 is YYREEE (reference sequence). The CDR3 DNA is TGTGCCAGCAGCTTGGTTTCCGACAATGAGCAGTTCTTC. This gives the protein CASSLVSDNEQFF.

The V call is TRBV6-5, the J call TRBJ1-2; TRBD1 matches 7 bases. This CDR3 is built from 15 residues. The germline V gene encodes CDR1 MNHEY and CDR2 SVGAGI. Unmatched junction bases numbered 12, after V lost 6 bases and J lost 5 bases. CDR3 residues: CASRLRTGPQYGYTF. CDR3 nucleotide sequence: TGTGCCAGCAGACTACGGACAGGTCCGCAGTATGGCTACACCTTC.

CDR3 bases: TGTGCCAGAAGCTTGGGTTCGACAGGTCAAGAGACCCAGTACTTC. Its translation: CARSLGSTGQETQYF. This chain uses TRBV5-3 with TRBJ2-5; a possible D gene is TRBD1 (6 bases). TRBV5-3 is placed among ORFs of uncertain function. Deletions cut 0 bases from V and 2 bases from J, with 11 bases between. The CDR3 is 15 amino acids.

J is TRBJ2-7 and V is TRBV28; a possible D gene is TRBD2 (6 bases). The ends were cut back, 8 bases at V and 1 base at J, with 6 bases in the middle. The germline V gene has CDR1 MDHEN and CDR2 SYDVKM. The CDR3 runs to 11 residues. The CDR3 loop is CASGGSYEQYF. As DNA, the CDR3 is TGTGCCAGCGGGGGGTCCTACGAGCAGTACTTC.

This clone was picked up one time. The chain has TRBV19 and TRBJ1-1; 9 nucleotides match TRBD1. Losses at the gene ends were 5 bases for V and 4 bases for J; bases not matched to a gene: 5. This CDR3 has 14 residues. CDR1 is LNHDA, CDR2 SQIVND, per germline (reference sequence). The DNA of the CDR3 is TGTGCCAGTAGTCGTGAGGACAGGGGCACTGAAGCTTTCTTT. Translating it yields CASSREDRGTEAFF. Full variable domain (remainder filled in from reference TRBV19 and TRBJ1-1): DGGITQSPKYLFRKEGQNVTLSCEQNLNHDAMYWYRQDPGQGLRLIYYSQIVNDFQKGDIAEGYSVSREKKESFPLTVTSAQKNPTAFYLCASSREDRGTEAFFGQGTRLTVV.

This clone was seen a single time. The rearrangement joins TRBV14 to TRBJ2-7, with D possibly being TRBD1 (6 bases). The CDR3 spans 15 residues. Germline V lookup: CDR1 SGHDN, CDR2 FVKESK. V gave up 1 base and J gave up 3 bases, with 13 bases separating them. In DNA, the CDR3 is TGTGCCAGCAGCCAAGTTTACAGGGCCCGCTACGAGCAGTACTTC. Translation gives CASSQVYRARYEQYF.